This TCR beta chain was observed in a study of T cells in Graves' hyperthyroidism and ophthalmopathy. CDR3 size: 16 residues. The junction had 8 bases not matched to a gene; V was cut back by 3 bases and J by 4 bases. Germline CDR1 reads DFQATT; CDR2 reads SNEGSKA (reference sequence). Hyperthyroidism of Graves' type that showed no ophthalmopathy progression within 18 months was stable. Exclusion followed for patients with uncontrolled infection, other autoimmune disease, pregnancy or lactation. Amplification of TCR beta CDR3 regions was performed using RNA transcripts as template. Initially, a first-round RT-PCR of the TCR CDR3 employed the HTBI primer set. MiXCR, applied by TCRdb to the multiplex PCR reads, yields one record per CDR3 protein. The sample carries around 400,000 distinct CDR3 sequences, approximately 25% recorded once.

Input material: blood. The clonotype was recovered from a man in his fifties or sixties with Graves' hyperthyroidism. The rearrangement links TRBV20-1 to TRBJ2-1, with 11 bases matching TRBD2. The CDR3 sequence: CSASGKTSGKYNEQFF. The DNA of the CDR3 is TGCAGTGCTAGCGGGAAGACTAGCGGGAAATACAATGAGCAGTTCTTC.